This passage covers 23 T cell receptor beta chains from one sample sequenced in a study of blood T cell repertoires in COVID-19. Generated by immunoSEQ multiplex PCR, the TCRdb table keeps only in-frame clones and is missing some. The data contain some 220,000 clones, 84% of them singletons. The sample was peripheral blood. The receptors derive from a man aged 50-59 years with active or convalescent COVID-19.

The rearrangement joins TRBV2 to TRBJ1-3; 8 bases align to TRBD1. V trimming: 8 bases; J trimming: 0 bases; junction bases outside the gene matches: 0. The CDR3 covers 13 residues. Per the germline V gene, CDR1 is SNHLY and CDR2 is FYNNEI. The CDR3 DNA is TGTGCCAGCGGACAGGGCTCTGGAAACACCATATATTTT. Translating it yields CASGQGSGNTIYF.

This chain links TRBV2 with TRBJ2-3; D unresolved. V was cut by 0 bases and J by 3 bases, with 7 bases left in between. In germline, CDR1 is SNHLY, CDR2 FYNNEI. The CDR3 spans 14 residues. CDR3 sequence reads: CASSEATVTDTQYF. The CDR3 DNA follows: TGTGCCAGCAGTGAAGCAACAGTAACAGATACGCAGTATTTT.

The J gene is TRBJ2-7, the V gene TRBV6-5; TRBD2 is a possible D gene (7 bases). V was pared by 0 bases and J by 2 bases, with 14 bases between. The CDR3 is 16 residues long. Germline V CDR1 and CDR2: MNHEY, SVGAGI. The CDR3 nucleotides read TGTGCCAGCAGTTACTCCCTCGGGGGGCGAGCCTACGAGCAGTACTTC. The encoded protein is CASSYSLGGRAYEQYF.

The CDR3 DNA follows: TGTGCCAGCAGCCTATCGGGGGGCTCGGAGACCCAGTACTTC. This gives the protein CASSLSGGSETQYF. The chain couples TRBV11-2 to TRBJ2-5, with D possibly TRBD2 on 7 matching bases. The V and J ends lost 5 bases and 5 bases respectively, with 15 bases between them. Germline V gene lookup returns CDR1 SGHAT and CDR2 FQNNGV. The CDR3 consists of 14 residues.

The chain recombines TRBV9 with TRBJ2-2, with 8 bases matching TRBD1. CDR1 SGDLS and CDR2 YYNGEE come from the germline V gene. Germline trimming cut 4 bases from V and 6 bases from J; bases unmatched to any gene: 8. The CDR3 is 15 amino acids. CDR3 coding DNA: TGTGCCAGCAGCCCAGAACAGGGGGGACCCGGGGAGCTGTTTTTT. Translating gives CASSPEQGGPGELFF.

The rearrangement uses TRBV4-2 and TRBJ2-1; D is undetermined. V shed 0 bases and J shed 7 bases, with 10 bases lying between them. In germline, CDR1 is LGHNA, CDR2 YNFKEQ. The CDR3 is 14 amino acids. The CDR3 reads CASSQDYLNNEQFF. The CDR3, as DNA: TGTGCCAGCAGCCAAGATTATCTAAATAATGAGCAGTTCTTC.

This sequence joins TRBV19 and TRBJ1-5; TRBD1 might be the D (6 bases). The CDR3 loop spans 14 amino acids. Germline V lookup: CDR1 LNHDA, CDR2 SQIVND (reference sequence). The V end was cut by 8 bases, the J end by 7 bases, with 18 bases between. The CDR3 region is CASGFGAGEQPQHF. The CDR3 bases are TGTGCCAGTGGATTTGGGGCAGGGGAGCAGCCCCAGCATTTT.

The J gene is TRBJ2-1, the V gene TRBV24-1, with 8 nucleotides matching TRBD2. The V segment lost 4 bases and the J segment 3 bases; nucleotides outside the gene matches: 13. This CDR3 spans 18 amino acids. The V gene's germline CDR1 is KGHDR and CDR2 SFDVKD. The CDR3 sequence: CATSERWGFSGNYNEQFF. CDR3 coding DNA: TGTGCCACCAGTGAGCGCTGGGGATTTAGCGGGAACTACAATGAGCAGTTCTTC.

The rearrangement uses TRBV27 and TRBJ1-1; D gene unclear. The V and J ends lost 6 bases and 1 base respectively, with 6 bases between them. The germline V gene has CDR1 MNHEY and CDR2 SMNVEV (reference sequence). The CDR3 spans 12 residues. CDR3 amino acids: CASRRQNTEAFF. The CDR3 bases are TGTGCCAGCAGGAGACAGAACACTGAAGCTTTCTTT.

This chain links TRBV4-1 with TRBJ2-3, with D unclear. This CDR3 region has 17 residues. CDR1 MGHRA and CDR2 YSYEKL come from the germline V gene. V shed 0 bases and J shed 5 bases, with 18 bases lying between them. This CDR3 is CASSQDLTRGFRDTQYF. CDR3 bases: TGCGCCAGCAGCCAAGATCTCACTCGAGGATTCAGAGATACGCAGTATTTT.

Note on this clone: Other DNA sequences of this sample code for an identical CDR3. The chain couples TRBV15 to TRBJ1-2, with D tentatively TRBD1 (5 bases). CDR3 length equals 14 residues. Germline V gene data show CDR1 as LNHNV and CDR2 as YYDKDF (reference sequence). Trimming removed 0 bases from V and 4 bases from J, with 9 bases in between. The CDR3 here is CATSREGEGYGYTF. CDR3 in DNA: TGTGCCACCAGCAGAGAAGGGGAGGGCTATGGCTACACCTTC.

The V gene is TRBV7-2, the J gene TRBJ2-1; 11 bases line up with TRBD2. Per germline, CDR1 SGHTA and CDR2 FQGNSA. This CDR3 spans 15 amino acids. J lost 6 bases, V lost 3 bases, and 4 bases had no gene match. The CDR3 reads CASSFSSGGRNEQFF. For the CDR3, the DNA is TGTGCCAGCAGCTTCTCTAGCGGGGGGCGCAATGAGCAGTTCTTC.

A few counts support this clone. V gene TRBV14 combines with J gene TRBJ1-6; 10 nucleotides line up with TRBD1. In germline, CDR1 is SGHDN, CDR2 FVKESK. The CDR3 consists of 15 residues. Trimming at V came to 4 bases and at J to 7 bases, leaving 4 bases not matched to a gene. The CDR3 region is CASSPLDRGNSPLHF. The CDR3 nucleotides read TGTGCCAGCAGCCCCCTGGACAGGGGGAATTCACCCCTCCACTTT. The entire variable domain, with the rest obtained from reference TRBV14 and TRBJ1-6, is as follows: EAGVTQFPSHSVIEKGQTVTLRCDPISGHDNLYWYRRVMGKEIKFLLHFVKESKQDESGMPNNRFLAERTGGTYSTLKVQPAELEDSGVYFCASSPLDRGNSPLHFGNGTRLTVT.

This clone was recorded once. This chain connects TRBV11-1 to TRBJ2-2, with D possibly matching TRBD1 (6 bases). V was shortened by 4 bases and J by 3 bases, with 9 bases between the two germline ends. From germline, CDR1 is SGHAT and CDR2 FQDESV (reference sequence). The CDR3 length is 14 residues. The CDR3 DNA sequence: TGTGCCAGCAGCTCTCAGGGGCACACCGGGGAGCTGTTTTTT. This codes for CASSSQGHTGELFF.

The chain has TRBV5-1 and TRBJ2-3, with 8 bases fitting TRBD2. CDR1 and CDR2 (germline): SGHRS, YFSETQ. J gave up 3 bases and V 4 bases, and 10 bases lay outside the gene matches. The CDR3 sequence is 16 residues long. CDR3 nucleotides: TGCGCCAGCAGCCTACGACTAGCGATAAGTACAGATACGCAGTATTTT. Residues: CASSLRLAISTDTQYF. Using reference TRBV5-1 and TRBJ2-3 for the parts outside the CDR3, the full variable domain is KAGVTQTPRYLIKTRGQQVTLSCSPISGHRSVSWYQQTPGQGLQFLFEYFSETQRNKGNFPGRFSGRQFSNSRSEMNVSTLELGDSALYLCASSLRLAISTDTQYFGPGTRLTVL.

This sequence joins TRBV29-1 and TRBJ1-2, with 7 bases lining up with TRBD1. Germline CDR1 SQVTM, CDR2 ANQGSEA. The trim removed 1 base at V and 5 bases at J, leaving 16 bases unmatched. The CDR3 contains 17 residues. As DNA, the CDR3 is TGCAGCGTTGAAGGGAGGCAGGGAACAGGGGAAGGTTATGGCTACACCTTC. Encoded protein: CSVEGRQGTGEGYGYTF.

As DNA, the CDR3 is TGTGCCAGCAGCGGGACAGGGGACTCACCCCTCCACTTT. This sequence encodes CASSGTGDSPLHF. The V and J genes are TRBV7-9 and TRBJ1-6; 10 bases are shared with TRBD1. Germline loops: CDR1 SEHNR, CDR2 FQNEAQ (reference sequence). With 5 bases clipped from V and 10 bases from J, the junction kept 2 bases outside the gene matches. The CDR3 loop spans 13 amino acids.

The V call is TRBV27, the J call TRBJ2-1; tentatively, D is TRBD2 (5 bases). V was trimmed by 8 bases and J by 4 bases, leaving 18 bases between them. The CDR3 length is 15 residues. The germline V gene has CDR1 MNHEY and CDR2 SMNVEV (reference sequence). CDR3 sequence reads: CASSLAPNVYNEQFF. For the CDR3, the DNA is TGTGCCAGCTCCTTAGCGCCTAACGTATACAATGAGCAGTTCTTC.

Only one count was recorded for this clone. The chain joins TRBV5-1 to TRBJ1-5, with TRBD1 matching over 12 bases. The V segment lost 4 bases and the J segment 7 bases; nucleotides outside the gene matches: 3. Germline V gene data show CDR1 as SGHRS and CDR2 as YFSETQ. This CDR3 has 14 residues. The CDR3 DNA reads TGCGCCAGCAGCGAGGGGACAGGGGGCCAGCCCCAGCATTTT. Amino acid sequence: CASSEGTGGQPQHF.

This chain links TRBV7-9 with TRBJ1-4; no definite D call. The CDR3 contains 15 residues. CDR1 is SEHNR and CDR2 is FQNEAQ in the germline V gene (reference sequence). V was shortened by 2 bases and J by 7 bases, with 14 bases between the two germline ends. For the CDR3, the DNA is TGTGCCAGCAGCTTAAATGGGGTCGGAGGTGAAAAACTGTTTTTT. Protein sequence: CASSLNGVGGEKLFF.

This chain uses TRBV6-6 with TRBJ1-2; tentative D call: TRBD1 (5 bases). The CDR3 has 18 amino acids. V gave up 5 bases and J gave up 2 bases, with 24 bases separating them. Germline V gene lookup returns CDR1 MNHNY and CDR2 SVGAGI (reference sequence). For the CDR3, the DNA is TGTGCCAGCAGTCATTCACCGGAGGGGACCCTAGGGAACTATGGCTACACCTTC. Its protein product is CASSHSPEGTLGNYGYTF.

J is TRBJ2-1 and V is TRBV6-5; 7 bases are shared with TRBD2. Germline trimming cut 2 bases from V and 3 bases from J; bases unmatched to any gene: 7. CDR3 length equals 16 residues. Germline values: CDR1 MNHEY, CDR2 SVGAGI. DNA of the CDR3: TGTGCCAGCAGTTACCCTAGCGGAGCCGGCTACAATGAGCAGTTCTTC. Protein product: CASSYPSGAGYNEQFF.

This chain joins TRBV2 and TRBJ2-6; D might be TRBD1 (5 bases). V was pared by 7 bases and J by 6 bases, with 10 bases between. This CDR3 comprises 13 residues. Per germline, CDR1 SNHLY and CDR2 FYNNEI. The CDR3 loop reads CASKAGQANVLTF. The CDR3 DNA is TGTGCCAGCAAGGCAGGGCAGGCCAACGTCCTGACTTTC.